This is a list of T cell receptor beta chains from one sample in a study of cytomegalovirus exposure and HLA in healthy donors. The table came from immunoSEQ multiplex PCR; TCRdb's copy has only in-frame clones and leaves some out. The sample records more than 150,000 clones, 70% to 85% being singletons. Source material: PBMCs. The origin of the receptors is a man between 18 and 29 years old in good health and CMV-seronegative. Both conserved end residues are part of each CDR3. Fields, in order: D gene, clone size, J gene, V gene, CDR3 length, CDR3 DNA, CDR3 protein. D genes are given only for firm matches. Clone size is given for some rows only: seen once, a few or many times, or a class if the clone is expanded.

>TRBD2|few|TRBJ2-5|TRBV7-2|16
TGTGCCAGCAGCTTAGGGTCGGGCGGGAGGTTGGAGACCCAGTACTTC
CASSLGSGGRLETQYF
>TRBD2|-|TRBJ2-5|TRBV7-2|13
TGTGCCAGCAGCCTGGATTGGGGGGGGACCCAGTACTTC
CASSLDWGGTQYF
>TRBD1|-|TRBJ2-3|TRBV6-5|14
TGTGCCAGCAGTTACTCGGGACAGGCTAGTACGCAGTATTTT
CASSYSGQASTQYF
>TRBD1|-|TRBJ1-1|TRBV5-1|15
TGCGCCAGCAGCTTGGGGCACAGGGGACTCCGTGAAGCTTTCTTT
CASSLGHRGLREAFF
>TRBD2|-|TRBJ2-5|TRBV7-8|18
TGTGCCAGCAGCTTAGGGCTAGCGGGAGACGAAACGCAAGAGACCCAGTACTTC
CASSLGLAGDETQETQYF
>-|-|TRBJ1-3|TRBV7-9|16
TGTGCCAGCAGCCCCTGGGACACAAGCTCTGGAAACACCATATATTTT
CASSPWDTSSGNTIYF
>-|-|TRBJ2-7|TRBV4-2|13
TGTGCCAGCAGCCATACGGGAGACTACGAGCAGTACTTC
CASSHTGDYEQYF
>-|-|TRBJ2-1|TRBV9|14
TGTGCCAGCAGCCGAAAGGGGGTTGTTATCGAGCAGTTCTTC
CASSRKGVVIEQFF
>TRBD1|-|TRBJ1-1|TRBV29-1|16
TGCAGCGTTGTCCGGGACAGGTCGGTTCTCTTGTCCCAAGCTTTCTTT
CSVVRDRSVLLSQAFF
>TRBD1|-|TRBJ2-1|TRBV11-2|16
TGTGCCAGCAGCTCCTCATCTTCGACAGGGGACAATGAGCAGTTCTTC
CASSSSSSTGDNEQFF
>TRBD2|-|TRBJ2-7|TRBV27|13
TGTGCCAGCAGTATAACTAGCGGGTACGAGCAGTACTTC
CASSITSGYEQYF
>-|-|TRBJ1-2|TRBV6-6|12
TGTGCCAGCAGTACCGAGGGCTATGGCTACACCTTC
CASSTEGYGYTF
>TRBD1|-|TRBJ2-7|TRBV27|16
TGTGCCAGCAGTTTGCTCCCGGGACAGGTGGGCCGCGAGCAGTACTTC
CASSLLPGQVGREQYF
>-|few|TRBJ1-2|TRBV19|14
TGTGCCAGTAGTATCCGACAGTTGTACTATGGCTACACCTTC
CASSIRQLYYGYTF
>-|-|TRBJ2-1|TRBV12-5|17
TGTGCTAGTGGTTTGGGGCGGGATAGCCCCCTCAGGAATGAGCAGTTCTTC
CASGLGRDSPLRNEQFF
>TRBD1|-|TRBJ2-1|TRBV7-3|17
TGTGCCAGCAGCTTAACGTTTAGTGGGACAGGGAACAATGAGCAGTTCTTC
CASSLTFSGTGNNEQFF
>-|-|TRBJ1-3|TRBV28|15
TGTGCCAGCAGTTTATTAAGACAGGCTGGAAACACCATATATTTT
CASSLLRQAGNTIYF
>-|-|TRBJ2-3|TRBV16|12
TGTGCCAGCAGCCAACAGAGGGACTCGAAGTATTTT
CASSQQRDSKYF
>-|few|TRBJ1-1|TRBV4-1|14
TGCGCCAGCAGGGGACATCTGAAGAACACTGAAGCTTTCTTT
CASRGHLKNTEAFF
>TRBD1|-|TRBJ2-7|TRBV27|18
TGTGCCAGCAGTTTAAACTATCACCCCGGGACAGGGAAGGGCGAGCAGTACTTC
CASSLNYHPGTGKGEQYF
>TRBD2|-|TRBJ2-5|TRBV7-9|17
TGTGCCAGCAGGAACGGACTAGCGGGACCCTTGCGGGAGACCCAGTACTTC
CASRNGLAGPLRETQYF
>TRBD1|-|TRBJ2-5|TRBV4-2|15
TGTGCCAGCAGCCAAGTTGGGACAGGGGAAGAGACCCAGTACTTC
CASSQVGTGEETQYF
>-|-|TRBJ2-1|TRBV7-2|15
TGTGCCAGCAGCTTAGCGCCGGGGGTATACAATGAGCAGTTCTTC
CASSLAPGVYNEQFF
>-|-|TRBJ2-5|TRBV7-8|14
TGTGCCAGCAGCCGCCGGGAGTACCAAGAGACCCAGTACTTC
CASSRREYQETQYF
>-|-|TRBJ2-1|TRBV2|12
TGTGCCAGCAGTGATGACACGCGTGGGCAGTTCTTC
CASSDDTRGQFF
>TRBD1|-|TRBJ2-7|TRBV7-8|17
TGTGCCAGCAGCCACCTCCCAAAGGGACAGCGTACCTACGAGCAGTACTTC
CASSHLPKGQRTYEQYF
>-|-|TRBJ2-4|TRBV5-5|17
TGTGCCAGCAGCTTGGTTCAGGGTGGGTTAGCCAAAAACATTCAGTACTTC
CASSLVQGGLAKNIQYF
>TRBD2|-|TRBJ2-3|TRBV11-3|15
TGTGCCAGCAGCTCGCCTGCCACACTAGCGAGGACGCAGTATTTT
CASSSPATLARTQYF
>-|-|TRBJ2-3|TRBV7-2|13
TGTGCCAGCAGCTTAAGTAAGACAGTCACAATCCCTTTT
CASSLSKTVTIPF
>-|-|TRBJ1-6|TRBV7-2|12
TGTGCCAGCAGCTTAGCGACTAGATCCCTCCACTTT
CASSLATRSLHF
>TRBD1|once|TRBJ2-3|TRBV5-1|15
TGCGCCAGCAGCTCACGACAGGGGTCCACAGATACGCAGTATTTT
CASSSRQGSTDTQYF
>TRBD2|-|TRBJ2-5|TRBV5-1|15
TGCGCCAGCAGCTCGACTAGCGGGAGAGGGGAGACCCAGTACTTC
CASSSTSGRGETQYF
>TRBD1|-|TRBJ1-2|TRBV6-5|13
TGTGCCAGCAGGGGACAGGGGAACTATGGCTACACCTTC
CASRGQGNYGYTF
>-|-|TRBJ1-1|TRBV27|11
TGTGCCAGCAGTTCCCAGGGGAAAGCTTTCTTT
CASSSQGKAFF
>-|-|TRBJ1-1|TRBV27|14
TGTGCCAGCAGGCCCGTCGGGGGGAACACTGAAGCTTTCTTT
CASRPVGGNTEAFF
>TRBD2|once|TRBJ2-1|TRBV5-6|14
TGTGCCAGCAGCTTATCGGGAGGCCACAATGAGCAGTTCTTC
CASSLSGGHNEQFF
>TRBD1|-|TRBJ1-1|TRBV6-5|13
TGTGCCAGCAGCCGGGGACAGGGGGCTGAAGCTTTCTTT
CASSRGQGAEAFF
>-|few|TRBJ2-3|TRBV9|15
TGTGCCAGCAGCGTAGGAGGTAGTTTGGCGGATACGCAGTATTTT
CASSVGGSLADTQYF
>-|few|TRBJ2-7|TRBV19|16
TGTGCCAGTAGTTCACCCCGTTTCTCCTCATTGAGGGAGCAGTACTTC
CASSSPRFSSLREQYF
>-|-|TRBJ2-5|TRBV7-3|14
TGTGCCAGCAGCTTGGGGGGGGCGGGAGAGACCCAGTACTTC
CASSLGGAGETQYF
>-|-|TRBJ1-6|TRBV6-5|15
TGTGCCAGCAGTTACCGGGGAGGTGGTGGTTCACCCCTCCACTTT
CASSYRGGGGSPLHF
>TRBD1|-|TRBJ2-7|TRBV29-1|15
TGCAGCGTGACCCCCTCCGAGACAGGGCCCTACGAGCAGTACTTC
CSVTPSETGPYEQYF
>TRBD2|-|TRBJ2-2|TRBV5-4|17
TGTGCCAGCAGCTTGCTGTCGGCGGGGGCGAACACCGGGGAGCTGTTTTTT
CASSLLSAGANTGELFF
>-|few|TRBJ2-3|TRBV6-5|14
TGTGCCAGCAAGCTGGGGGCTATGTCAGATACGCAGTATTTT
CASKLGAMSDTQYF
>TRBD2|few|TRBJ2-5|TRBV5-8|14
TGTGCCAGCAGCTTTAGCGGGGGGAGCGAGACCCAGTACTTC
CASSFSGGSETQYF
>TRBD1|-|TRBJ2-6|TRBV4-3|19
TGCGCCAGCAGCCCCTCCCGGACAGGGGGGACCTCTGGGGCCAACGTCCTGACTTTC
CASSPSRTGGTSGANVLTF